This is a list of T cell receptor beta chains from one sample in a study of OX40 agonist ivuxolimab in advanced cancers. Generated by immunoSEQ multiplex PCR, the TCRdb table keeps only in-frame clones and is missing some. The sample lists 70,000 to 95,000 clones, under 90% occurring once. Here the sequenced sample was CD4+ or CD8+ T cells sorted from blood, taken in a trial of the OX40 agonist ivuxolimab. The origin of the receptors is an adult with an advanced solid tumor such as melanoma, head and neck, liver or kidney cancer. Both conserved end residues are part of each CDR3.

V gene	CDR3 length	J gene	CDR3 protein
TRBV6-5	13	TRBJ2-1	CASSYSAYNEQFF
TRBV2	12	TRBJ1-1	CASSDRFTEAFF
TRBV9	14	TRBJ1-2	CASSTRGLDYGYTF
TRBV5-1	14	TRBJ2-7	CASSLASANNEQYF
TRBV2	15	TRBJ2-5	CASSEWQGARETQYF
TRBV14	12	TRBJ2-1	CASSQVFREQFF
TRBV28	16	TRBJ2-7	CASSLTRDRGLYEQYF
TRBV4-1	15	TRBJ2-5	CASSQAGTAQETQYF
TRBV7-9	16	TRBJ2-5	CASSLSGPGPLETQYF
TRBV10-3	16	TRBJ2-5	CAISESRDRGKETQYF
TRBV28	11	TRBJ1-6	CASSFSPPLHF
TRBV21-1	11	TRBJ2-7	CASSKGYEQYF
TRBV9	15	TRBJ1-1	CASSPIGQTNTEAFF
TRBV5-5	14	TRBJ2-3	CASSLEGQGDTQYF
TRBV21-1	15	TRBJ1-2	CASSKTSPGRYGYTF
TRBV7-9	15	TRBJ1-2	CASSSSWTANYGYTF
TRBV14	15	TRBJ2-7	CASSLTGGTLSEQYF
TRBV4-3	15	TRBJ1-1	CASSQDPGMNTEAFF
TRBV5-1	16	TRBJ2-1	CASSSGQGLPYNEQFF
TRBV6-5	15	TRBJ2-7	CASSYSPLPLYEQYF
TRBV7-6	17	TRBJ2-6	CASSGDKIAPGANVLTF
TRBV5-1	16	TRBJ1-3	CASSLAGVASGNTIYF
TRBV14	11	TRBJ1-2	CASSQVPGYTF
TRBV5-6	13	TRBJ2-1	CASSLDAWNEQFF
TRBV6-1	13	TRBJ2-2	CASSGWNTGELFF
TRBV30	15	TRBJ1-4	CAWSVPPVGNEKLFF
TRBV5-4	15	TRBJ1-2	CASSLFSRDTYGYTF
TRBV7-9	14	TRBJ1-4	CASSPTGRNEKLFF
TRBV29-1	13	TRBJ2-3	CGSRQGRADTQYF
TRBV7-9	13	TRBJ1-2	CASSLVGIYGYTF
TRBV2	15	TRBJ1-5	CASREGTGGRQPQHF
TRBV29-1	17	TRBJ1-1	CSAEQLQGLTWNTEAFF
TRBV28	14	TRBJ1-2	CASSQVLETYGYTF
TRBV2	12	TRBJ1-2	CASSEAGYGYTF
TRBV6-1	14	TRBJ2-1	CASSESLAGGEQFF
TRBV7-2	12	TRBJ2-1	CASSLVRGEQFF
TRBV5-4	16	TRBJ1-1	CASRAEIGRGYTEAFF
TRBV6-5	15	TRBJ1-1	CASSYSIHGDTEAFF
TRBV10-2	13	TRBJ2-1	CASSENSLAGPFF
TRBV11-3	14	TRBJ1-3	CASSLDYSGNTIYF
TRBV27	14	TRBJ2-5	CASSFRLAGETQYF
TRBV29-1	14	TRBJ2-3	CSTQTSGGTDTQYF
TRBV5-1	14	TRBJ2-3	CASSLVQGTDTQYF
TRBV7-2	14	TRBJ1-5	CASTPREYNQPQHF
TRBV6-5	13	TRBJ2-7	CASVRGSGYEQYF
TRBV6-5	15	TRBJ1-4	CASSYQGQTNEKLFF
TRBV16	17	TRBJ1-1	CASSQSPGQGADTEAFF
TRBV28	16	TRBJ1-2	CASSLSGQSPLYGYTF
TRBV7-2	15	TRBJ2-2	CASSLGGQGAGELFF
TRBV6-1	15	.	CASSEEGGSSYEQYF
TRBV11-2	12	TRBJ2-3	CASSHPEDTQYF
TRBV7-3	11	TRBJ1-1	CATGWVTEAFF
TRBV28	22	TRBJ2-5	CASSADLFQGTGGFVWEETQYF
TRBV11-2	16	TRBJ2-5	CASTPRRQTLGETQYF
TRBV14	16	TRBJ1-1	CASSPKQGSMNTEAFF
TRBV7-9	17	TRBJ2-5	CASSLGGQGGSQETQYF
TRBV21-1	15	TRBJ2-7	CASSKAGGSSYEQYF
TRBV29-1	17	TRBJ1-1	CSVPQGQGQGRNTEAFF
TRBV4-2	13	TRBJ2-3	CASGSTSTDTQYF
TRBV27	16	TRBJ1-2	CASSSGVVGTNYGYTF